The source of this T cell receptor (beta chain) is a study of PD-1 and CTLA-4 blockade in melanoma. The protocol was immunoSEQ multiplex PCR, while the TCRdb copy is restricted to in-frame clones and leaves out a portion. The sample lists tens of thousands of clones; about 91% were seen once. This CDR3 is 15 amino acids long. V gave up 6 bases and J gave up 4 bases; unmatched junction bases: 9. Germline CDR1 MDHEN, CDR2 SYDVKM. This clonotype originated in a human donor with melanoma. The sequenced sample was CD8+ T cells from peripheral blood, obtained before anti-PD-1 treatment. The chain has TRBV28 and TRBJ2-5, with 9 bases identical to TRBD2. CDR3 amino acids: CASSLIAGAGETQYF. CDR3 in DNA: TGTGCCAGCAGCCTAATAGCGGGGGCCGGAGAGACCCAGTACTTC.